This record covers a single T cell receptor (beta chain). Its antigen remains unidentified. This record belongs to a study of OX40 agonist ivuxolimab in advanced cancers. Study results and limitations: CD8+ T cells were the subset that, on average, had more expanded clones than CD4+. Certain nonresponders additionally had low normalized T-cell clonal expansion.

The CDR3 has 11 amino acids. Germline lookup yields CDR1 MNHNY and CDR2 SVGAGI (reference sequence). V lost 7 bases and J lost 0, with 2 bases in between. The method was immunoSEQ multiplex PCR; TCRdb's version includes in-frame clones alone and lacks a portion of them. This sample has 60,000 to 75,000 clones; over 75% occur once, and the top ten carry more than 4.5%. The rearrangement links TRBV6-6 to TRBJ2-3; D is unresolved. The sample here was CD4+ or CD8+ T cells sorted from blood, taken in a trial of the OX40 agonist ivuxolimab. This receptor was taken from an adult with an advanced solid tumor such as melanoma, head and neck, liver or kidney cancer. DNA for the CDR3: TGTGCCAGCAAGAGCACAGATACGCAGTATTTT. Amino acid sequence: CASKSTDTQYF.